This entry lists 11 T cell receptor beta chains sequenced from one sample in a study of neurological immune-mediated disorders. In TCRdb, the 5' RACE reads were re-called with MiXCR into one record per CDR3 protein. There are around 67,000 distinct CDR3 sequences in the sample; 5.2% occur only once, and 6% to 9.5% lies in the top ten. Material: PBMCs. Receptors were obtained from a man aged 18 to 29 with multiple sclerosis.

This clonotype has at least ten counts. The V and J genes are TRBV28 and TRBJ2-7; 7 bases match TRBD2. V shed 5 bases and J 0 bases; nucleotides not matched to a gene: 7. Germline V gene lookup returns CDR1 MDHEN and CDR2 SYDVKM. The CDR3 runs to 15 residues. CDR3: CASSTSDLSSYEQYF. Here the CDR3 DNA reads TGTGCCAGCAGTACTAGCGACCTTAGCTCCTACGAGCAGTACTTC.

In its sample, this clonotype was seen many times. The genes are TRBV25-1 and TRBJ1-5; a possible D gene is TRBD1 (5 bases). In germline, CDR1 is MGHDK, CDR2 SYGVNS. CDR3 length: 13 residues. The germline V and J ends were trimmed by 5 bases and 7 bases, with 12 bases remaining between them. CDR3 region: CASSMGERQPQHF. In nucleotides, the CDR3 is TGTGCCAGCAGTATGGGGGAAAGGCAGCCCCAGCATTTT.

This clonotype came up many times. The rearrangement joins TRBV12-3 or TRBV12-4 to TRBJ1-2; 7 nucleotides align to TRBD1. V gave up 7 bases and J gave up 3 bases; unmatched junction bases: 14. This CDR3 spans 16 amino acids. CDR3 bases: TGTGCCAGCACTCCTTGGGAGGGGGCATGGGACTATGGCTACACCTTC. Translating gives CASTPWEGAWDYGYTF.

This clonotype was counted between two and nine times. This may be a read error, as it is one base from a much larger clone. The gene calls are TRBV6-4 and TRBJ2-6, with D perhaps matching TRBD1 (5 bases). CDR1 MRHNA and CDR2 SNTAGT come from the germline V gene. The CDR3 runs 14 residues. CDR3: CASSDSSGAKVLTF. The CDR3 DNA sequence: TGTGCCAGCAGTGACAGCTCTGGGGCCAAAGTCCTGACTTTC.

Many counts were recorded for this clonotype. CDR3: CASSSGATFNSPLHF. CDR3 coding DNA: TGCGCCAGCAGCTCCGGCGCGACCTTTAATTCACCCCTCCACTTT. This chain connects TRBV5-1 to TRBJ1-6, with D unresolved. The germline CDR1 and CDR2 sequences are SGHRS and YFSETQ. Trimming pared 3 bases from V and 6 bases from J, leaving 13 bases between. This CDR3 region has 15 residues. Using reference TRBV5-1 and TRBJ1-6 for the parts outside the CDR3, the full variable domain is KAGVTQTPRYLIKTRGQQVTLSCSPISGHRSVSWYQQTPGQGLQFLFEYFSETQRNKGNFPGRFSGRQFSNSRSEMNVSTLELGDSALYLCASSSGATFNSPLHFGNGTRLTVT.

This clonotype was counted at least ten times. For the CDR3, the DNA is TGCGCCAGCAGCTTGGAGGGGCAGCCTTCAGATACGCAGTATTTT. This encodes CASSLEGQPSDTQYF. V gene TRBV5-1 combines with J gene TRBJ2-3; possibly TRBD1 for D (5 bases). This CDR3 comprises 15 residues. CDR1 and CDR2 (germline): SGHRS, YFSETQ. The V end was cut by 0 bases, the J end by 4 bases, with 12 bases between.

This clonotype showed up many times. The V call is TRBV20-1, the J call TRBJ1-1, with unresolved D. Trimming left V 2 bases short and J 1 base short, with 5 bases between. Germline CDR1 is DFQATT and CDR2 is SNEGSKA (reference sequence). The CDR3 runs to 12 residues. CDR3 bases: TGCAGTGCTAGACACGGGAACACTGAAGCTTTCTTT. It is translated as CSARHGNTEAFF.

This clonotype was counted many times. This sequence joins TRBV20-1 and TRBJ2-1; D is perhaps TRBD1 or TRBD2 (5 bases each). V was pared by 2 bases and J by 8 bases, with 19 bases between. Germline V CDR1 and CDR2: DFQATT, SNEGSKA (reference sequence). The CDR3 spans 15 residues. The CDR3 loop is CSARFEGRGRHEQFF. DNA of the CDR3: TGCAGTGCTAGATTTGAGGGACGTGGGCGACATGAGCAGTTCTTC.

This clonotype was observed at least ten times. This sequence joins TRBV9 and TRBJ2-7, with D possibly matching TRBD2 (5 bases). CDR1 SGDLS and CDR2 YYNGEE come from the germline V gene. V dropped 4 bases and J dropped 5 bases, with 16 bases sitting between them. This CDR3 contains 14 residues. The CDR3 DNA reads as TGTGCCAGCAGCCCAGACCCGGGGTCGGACGAGCAGTACTTC. Amino acid sequence: CASSPDPGSDEQYF.

This clonotype appeared a few times. The chain uses TRBV5-5 and TRBJ1-1, with D possibly TRBD1 on 6 matching bases. V dropped 4 bases and J dropped 1 base, with 17 bases sitting between them. Germline CDR1 is SGHKS and CDR2 is YYEKEE (reference sequence). The CDR3 length is 16 residues. The CDR3 loop reads CASSHSRGQQNTEAFF. In DNA, the CDR3 is TGTGCCAGCAGCCACAGCAGGGGACAACAGAACACTGAAGCTTTCTTT.

The table lists this clonotype with many counts. The rearrangement uses TRBV6-5 and TRBJ2-5; 7 bases are a match to TRBD1. This CDR3 is 13 amino acids long. CDR1 and CDR2 from the germline V gene are MNHEY and SVGAGI. Unmatched junction bases numbered 3, after V lost 6 bases and J lost 2 bases. The CDR3 region has the DNA TGTGCCAGCAGGGTGGGACAGCAAGAGACCCAGTACTTC. Amino acids: CASRVGQQETQYF.